The sequence of this T cell receptor beta chain was determined in a study of blood T cells in healthy people across ages. This clonotype appeared a few times. Antigen unknown. Trimming pared 2 bases from V and 0 bases from J, leaving 9 bases between. The CDR3 extends over 14 amino acids. Germline V gives CDR1 SGHRS, CDR2 YFSETQ. Through a sample-barcoded 5' primer and a J-beta primer mix, a second PCR was run for roughly 6 to 12 cycles. Using its own MiXCR run on the 5' RACE reads, TCRdb lists one record per CDR3 protein. The table shows fewer than 1.5 million distinct CDR3 sequences, with 40% to 50% occurring only once. Study results and caveats: Lack of knowledge of donor CMV status possibly confounded expanded clonotype changes. Relative to aged donors, long-lived donors carried more naive CD4+ cells and displayed higher diversity.

All donors came from Russia, were Caucasian and healthy, and spanned ages roughly 6 to 95. Each sample used at least 6.5 million PBMCs. This chain connects TRBV5-1 to TRBJ2-7, with D possibly being TRBD2 (5 bases). The TCR comes from a woman aged 18 to 35 in good health. The source material was blood. The CDR3 is CASSFRDLSYEQYF. The CDR3 DNA reads TGCGCCAGCAGCTTTCGGGATCTCTCCTACGAGCAGTACTTC.